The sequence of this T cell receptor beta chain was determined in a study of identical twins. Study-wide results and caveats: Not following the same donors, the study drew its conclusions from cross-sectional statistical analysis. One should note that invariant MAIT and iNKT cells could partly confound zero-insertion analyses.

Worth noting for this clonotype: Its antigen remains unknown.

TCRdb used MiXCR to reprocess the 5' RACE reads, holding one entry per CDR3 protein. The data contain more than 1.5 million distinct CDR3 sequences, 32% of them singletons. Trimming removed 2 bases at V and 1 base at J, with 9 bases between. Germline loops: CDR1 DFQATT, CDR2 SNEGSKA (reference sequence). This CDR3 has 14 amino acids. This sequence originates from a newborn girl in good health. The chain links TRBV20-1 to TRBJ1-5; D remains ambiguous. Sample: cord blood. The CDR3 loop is CSARSRLSNQPQHF. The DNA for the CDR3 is TGCAGTGCTAGATCCAGGCTCAGCAATCAGCCCCAGCATTTT.